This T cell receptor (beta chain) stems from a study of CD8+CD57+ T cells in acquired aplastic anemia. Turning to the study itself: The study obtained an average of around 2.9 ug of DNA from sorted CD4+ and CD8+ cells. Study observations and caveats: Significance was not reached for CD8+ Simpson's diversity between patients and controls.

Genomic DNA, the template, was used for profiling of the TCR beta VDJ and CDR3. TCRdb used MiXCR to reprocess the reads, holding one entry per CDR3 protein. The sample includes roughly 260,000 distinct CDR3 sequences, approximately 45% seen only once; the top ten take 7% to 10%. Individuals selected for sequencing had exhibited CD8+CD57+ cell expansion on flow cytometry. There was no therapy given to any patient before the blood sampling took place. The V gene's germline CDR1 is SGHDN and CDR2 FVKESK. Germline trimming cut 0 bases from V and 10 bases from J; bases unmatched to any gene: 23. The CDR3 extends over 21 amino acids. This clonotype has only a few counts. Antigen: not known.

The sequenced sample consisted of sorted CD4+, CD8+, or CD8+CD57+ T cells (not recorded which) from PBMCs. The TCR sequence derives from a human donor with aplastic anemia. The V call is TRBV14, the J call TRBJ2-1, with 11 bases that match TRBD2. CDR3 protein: CASSQDSPWTSGRNLRGEQFF. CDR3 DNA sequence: TGTGCCAGCAGCCAAGACTCCCCTTGGACTAGCGGGCGAAACCTACGAGGGGAGCAGTTCTTC. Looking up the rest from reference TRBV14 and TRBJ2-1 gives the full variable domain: EAGVTQFPSHSVIEKGQTVTLRCDPISGHDNLYWYRRVMGKEIKFLLHFVKESKQDESGMPNNRFLAERTGGTYSTLKVQPAELEDSGVYFCASSQDSPWTSGRNLRGEQFFGPGTRLTVL.